This T cell receptor beta chain was obtained from a study of T cells in Graves' hyperthyroidism and ophthalmopathy. Study results and caveats: Blood shared most expanded thyroid clonotypes above 0.001.

A remark on this clonotype: Its antigen remains unidentified.

This CDR3 is built from 14 residues. The germline V and J ends were trimmed by 4 bases and 1 base, with 5 bases remaining between them. Germline CDR1 is MNHEY and CDR2 is SVGEGT. RNA transcripts yielded amplified TCR beta CDR3 regions. With the HTBI primer set, the TCR CDR3 went through a first round of RT-PCR. One entry per CDR3 protein, called by TCRdb with MiXCR from the multiplex PCR reads. The sample has around 540,000 distinct CDR3 sequences, around 15% seen once. This TCR was sampled from a woman younger than 45 with Graves' ophthalmopathy. Sequenced sample: blood. This sequence joins TRBV6-2 or TRBV6-3 and TRBJ2-6; D uncertain. DNA of the CDR3: TGTGCCAGCAGTTGGGATTCTGGGGCCAACGTCCTGACTTTC. Protein sequence: CASSWDSGANVLTF.